Sequencing of this TCR beta chain was carried out in a study of blood T cells in healthy people across ages. V dropped 0 bases and J dropped 4 bases, with 13 bases sitting between them. The germline V gene has CDR1 LNHNV and CDR2 YYDKDF (reference sequence). The CDR3 is 16 amino acids. A J-beta primer mix and a sample-barcoded 5' primer were used in a second PCR of about 7 to 12 cycles. TCRdb passed the 5' RACE reads through MiXCR, listing each CDR3 protein once. Of 1.8 million or so distinct CDR3 sequences in the sample, around 40% were seen once. The chain links TRBV15 to TRBJ2-1; a weak D match, TRBD1 (5 bases). The sequencing input was blood. The source of this sequence is a human donor in good health. The CDR3 DNA follows: TGTGCCACCAGCAGAGATCGGGCGCCAGGGTACAATGAGCAGTTCTTC. The encoded protein is CATSRDRAPGYNEQFF.